This T cell receptor beta chain was captured in a study of T cell changes during pregnancy in multiple sclerosis. Assay used: immunoSEQ multiplex PCR; TCRdb lists only in-frame clones, some missing. The profile shows about 110,000 clones, 85% to 95% of them singletons. Trimming pared 5 bases from V and 2 bases from J, leaving 8 bases between. Germline V gene data show CDR1 as SNHLY and CDR2 as FYNNEI. This CDR3 has 13 amino acids. The TCR was taken from a female donor with multiple sclerosis, enrolled in a pregnancy study. This rearrangement joins TRBV2 to TRBJ2-3, with D possibly TRBD1 on 6 matching bases. Sequences were derived from peripheral blood, sampled after pregnancy. The CDR3 loop is CASSRDNTDTQYF. CDR3 sequence (DNA): TGTGCCAGCAGTAGGGACAACACAGATACGCAGTATTTT.